The 32 T cell receptor beta chains below were found in one sample sequenced in a study of T-cell memory formation after mild COVID-19. TCRdb fed the 5' RACE reads into MiXCR, producing one record per CDR3 protein. The sample lists under 300,000 distinct CDR3 sequences, roughly 17% occurring once. Sequenced material: PBMCs or a T cell subset sorted from them (not recorded which). The receptors here all came from a man aged 18 to 29 who had mild COVID-19 (a few samples of this study predate the infection). Cell type and time point are not known.

The chain joins TRBV7-8 to TRBJ2-7; D gene unclear. Trimming stripped 1 base from V and 5 bases from J, with 6 bases between. Germline lookup yields CDR1 SGHVS and CDR2 FQNEAQ. The CDR3 sequence is 12 residues long. The CDR3 DNA reads TGTGCCAGCAGCTTAGGGTCGGACGAGCAGTACTTC. Its protein is CASSLGSDEQYF.

This chain links TRBV4-1 with TRBJ1-1; D unclear. The V end lost 1 base, the J end lost 4 bases, and 10 bases lay between the germline ends. Germline V lookup: CDR1 MGHRA, CDR2 YSYEKL. The CDR3 extends over 14 amino acids. CDR3 in amino acids: CASSQAVSGTEAFF. The DNA of the CDR3 is TGCGCCAGCAGCCAAGCAGTGAGTGGCACTGAAGCTTTCTTT.

The chain couples TRBV7-9 to TRBJ1-2, with 8 bases lining up with TRBD1. This CDR3 comprises 17 residues. J was trimmed by 8 bases and V by 4 bases; bases with no gene match: 18. Germline CDR1 and CDR2: SEHNR and FQNEAQ (reference sequence). CDR3 sequence: CASSYPPGAGGLRGYTF. For the CDR3, the DNA is TGTGCCAGCAGCTACCCCCCAGGGGCAGGGGGCCTGAGGGGCTACACCTTC. Drawing the rest from reference TRBV7-9 and TRBJ1-2, the complete variable domain is DTGVSQNPRHKITKRGQNVTFRCDPISEHNRLYWYRQTLGQGPEFLTYFQNEAQLEKSRLLSDRFSAERPKGSFSTLEIQRTEQGDSAMYLCASSYPPGAGGLRGYTFGSGTRLTVV.

V and J are TRBV20-1 and TRBJ2-7; 8 nucleotides align to TRBD1. CDR3 length equals 14 residues. Germline V gene sequence: CDR1 DFQATT, CDR2 SNEGSKA (reference sequence). The V segment lost 4 bases and the J segment 1 base; nucleotides outside the gene matches: 6. For the CDR3, the DNA is TGCAGTGCTAAGGGACAGGTGGTTTCCTACGAGCAGTACTTC. Its translation is CSAKGQVVSYEQYF.

Many counts were recorded for this clonotype. The genes are TRBV11-2 and TRBJ1-1; 9 nucleotides line up with TRBD1. The CDR3 length is 13 residues. Germline V gene data show CDR1 as SGHAT and CDR2 as FQNNGV. The J segment lost 6 bases and the V segment lost 5 bases, leaving 4 bases of the junction unmatched. In nucleotides, the CDR3 is TGTGCCAGCAGCGCGGACAGGGGCGCTGAAGCTTTCTTT. It is translated as CASSADRGAEAFF.

The V gene is TRBV4-1, the J gene TRBJ2-3; TRBD1 matches at 7 bases. The CDR3 loop spans 15 amino acids. Germline values: CDR1 MGHRA, CDR2 YSYEKL. J lost 0 bases, V lost 3 bases, and 3 bases had no gene match. CDR3 protein: CASSHVQGSTDTQYF. CDR3 bases: TGCGCCAGCAGCCACGTACAGGGGAGCACAGATACGCAGTATTTT.

This chain uses TRBV4-3 with TRBJ1-3; D unclear. The CDR3 consists of 15 residues. Trimming cost V 0 bases and J 4 bases, with 10 bases left between them. Germline V CDR1 and CDR2: LGHNA, YSLEER. CDR3 sequence reads: CASSQDRGSGNTIYF. The CDR3 nucleotides are TGCGCCAGCAGCCAAGATCGGGGTTCCGGAAACACCATATATTTT.

This clonotype appeared a few times. The V call is TRBV28, the J call TRBJ2-7; TRBD1 agrees at 7 bases. The V and J ends lost 5 bases and 4 bases, in that order; junction bases with no gene match: 8. The CDR3 runs to 14 residues. CDR1 and CDR2 from the germline V gene are MDHEN and SYDVKM. The DNA for the CDR3 is TGTGCCAGCAGTAGAGGGACAGCTGATTACGAGCAGTACGTC. Translating gives CASSRGTADYEQYV.

This clonotype was counted a few times. The J gene is TRBJ2-7, the V gene TRBV10-1; 9 bases line up with TRBD1. This CDR3 contains 12 residues. The germline CDR1 and CDR2 sequences are WNHNN and SYGVQD (reference sequence). Trimming cost V 6 bases and J 8 bases; bases outside gene matches: 5. This CDR3 reads CASSGTGRQQYF. Here the CDR3 DNA reads TGCGCCAGCAGCGGGACAGGGCGGCAGCAGTACTTC.

Many counts were recorded for this clonotype. Written as DNA, the CDR3 is TGTGCCAGCAGTTCAGGACTAGCGGGGTCAGATACGCAGTATTTT. It yields the protein CASSSGLAGSDTQYF. The rearrangement uses TRBV6-4 and TRBJ2-3; 12 nucleotides line up with TRBD2. Germline V lookup: CDR1 MRHNA, CDR2 SNTAGT. Trimming removed 5 bases from V and 4 bases from J; junction bases left unmatched: 4. The CDR3 consists of 15 residues.

The chain carries TRBV6-6 and TRBJ1-4, with D perhaps matching TRBD1 (6 bases). V dropped 5 bases and J dropped 0 bases, with 13 bases sitting between them. Germline values: CDR1 MNHNY, CDR2 SVGAGI (reference sequence). The CDR3 sequence is 16 residues long. CDR3 DNA sequence: TGTGCCAGCAGTACTGTCGGGACACCAACTAATGAAAAACTGTTTTTT. Residues: CASSTVGTPTNEKLFF.

The V call is TRBV28, the J call TRBJ2-1; TRBD2 aligns across 16 bases. In germline, CDR1 is MDHEN, CDR2 SYDVKM. This CDR3 contains 17 residues. With 3 bases clipped from V and 9 bases from J, the junction kept 8 bases outside the gene matches. The CDR3 spells CASSFWGLAGGLGEQFF. The CDR3 nucleotides read TGTGCCAGCAGTTTTTGGGGACTAGCGGGGGGGTTGGGTGAGCAGTTCTTC.

This clonotype was found a few times. The V call is TRBV4-2, the J call TRBJ2-6; TRBD1 matches 9 bases. The CDR3 sequence is 17 residues long. The ends lost 4 bases at V and 3 bases at J; junction bases unmatched: 7. Per germline, CDR1 LGHNA and CDR2 YNFKEQ. CDR3 sequence: CASSLHRGPNGANVLTF. In nucleotides, the CDR3 is TGTGCCAGCAGCCTCCACAGGGGGCCCAATGGGGCCAACGTCCTGACTTTC.

The gene calls are TRBV11-2 and TRBJ2-1; a weak D match, TRBD2 (6 bases). CDR3 length: 16 amino acids. The V end lost 1 base, the J end lost 6 bases, and 16 bases lay between the germline ends. CDR1 is SGHAT, CDR2 FQNNGV, per germline. The CDR3 region has the DNA TGTGCCAGCAGCTTAGTGGCTCGGGGGTCGAGCAATGAGCAGTTCTTC. Translation gives CASSLVARGSSNEQFF.

This clonotype has only a few counts. The V gene is TRBV4-1, the J gene TRBJ1-1; possibly TRBD1 for D (5 bases). The length of the CDR3 is 16 residues. CDR1 MGHRA and CDR2 YSYEKL come from the germline V gene. The germline V and J ends were trimmed by 4 bases and 0 bases, with 15 bases remaining between them. Written as DNA, the CDR3 is TGCGCCAGCAGCCCTACTACCTGGGACTTGAACACTGAAGCTTTCTTT. It is translated as CASSPTTWDLNTEAFF.

This clonotype was seen a few times. The rearrangement links TRBV20-1 to TRBJ1-6; D call uncertain. With 6 bases removed from V and 7 bases from J, the gap between germline ends came to 10 bases. In germline, CDR1 is DFQATT, CDR2 SNEGSKA (reference sequence). The CDR3 is 12 residues long. The CDR3 DNA reads as TGCAGTGCCTCGACCCTGAATTCACCCCTCCACTTT. Its translation is CSASTLNSPLHF.

The J gene is TRBJ2-3, the V gene TRBV6-4; the D gene could be TRBD1 or TRBD2 (6 bases each). The CDR3 runs 15 residues. V lost 5 bases and J 3 bases, leaving 15 bases between the germline ends. Looked up from germline, CDR1 is MRHNA and CDR2 is SNTAGT. CDR3 nucleotides: TGTGCCAGCAGTAAAACAGGGAGGACGACAGATACGCAGTATTTT. It codes for CASSKTGRTTDTQYF.

There are a few counts of this clonotype. This chain uses TRBV5-1 with TRBJ1-2, with no clear D. CDR3 length equals 10 residues. CDR1 is SGHRS, CDR2 YFSETQ, per germline. Trimming stripped 8 bases from V and 8 bases from J, with 10 bases between. The CDR3 bases are TGCGCCAGAGATAGACAAGGCTACACCTTC. It specifies CARDRQGYTF.

With respect to this clonotype: One end of the junction fails to match germline, which may point to a read error. The chain joins TRBV7-7 to TRBJ2-5, with 14 bases identical to TRBD2. The germline CDR1 and CDR2 sequences are SSHAT and FNYEAQ (reference sequence). CDR3 size: 15 residues. CDR3: CASTPAGTSGGPRYF. DNA of the CDR3: TGTGCTAGCACCCCCGCCGGGACTAGCGGGGGTCCGAGGTACTTC.

The chain links TRBV4-2 to TRBJ2-3, with D possibly being TRBD2 (7 bases). V was pared by 1 base and J by 4 bases, with 15 bases between. The CDR3 has 16 residues. CDR1 is LGHNA and CDR2 is YNFKEQ in the germline V gene. CDR3 coding DNA: TGTGCCAGCAGCCAAGTAGGGGGGGAAGAGGCAGATACGCAGTATTTT. Translated, it gives CASSQVGGEEADTQYF.

This clonotype has a handful of counts. This sequence joins TRBV4-3 and TRBJ2-3; 11 bases fit TRBD2. Germline trimming cut 8 bases from V and 2 bases from J; bases unmatched to any gene: 6. Germline V lookup: CDR1 LGHNA, CDR2 YSLEER. CDR3 size: 15 residues. CDR3 in amino acids: CASCRSGGATDTQYF. CDR3 DNA: TGCGCCAGCTGCCGTAGCGGGGGGGCCACAGATACGCAGTATTTT.

V usage is TRBV6-5 and J usage is TRBJ1-1; D possibly corresponds to TRBD1 (5 bases). The length of the CDR3 is 15 residues. Germline values: CDR1 MNHEY, CDR2 SVGAGI. V was clipped by 0 bases and J by 4 bases, with 12 bases between them. CDR3 residues: CASSYSRGRATEAFF. The DNA of the CDR3 is TGTGCCAGCAGTTACTCGCGTGGCAGGGCCACTGAAGCTTTCTTT.

This clonotype was seen many times. The chain employs TRBV10-3 and TRBJ1-1; D unresolved. This CDR3 region has 14 residues. Germline CDR1 is ENHRY and CDR2 is SYGVKD. V was pared by 4 bases and J by 3 bases, with 12 bases between. This CDR3 is CAISGTEKDTEAFF. CDR3 DNA sequence: TGTGCCATCAGTGGGACGGAAAAGGACACTGAAGCTTTCTTT.

This clonotype was seen a handful of times. V and J are TRBV4-3 and TRBJ1-2, with D unclear. Germline CDR1 and CDR2: LGHNA and YSLEER. CDR3 length: 16 residues. Trimming cost V 1 base and J 0 bases, with 12 bases left between them. The CDR3 sequence: CASSQVAGSANYGYTF. In DNA form, the CDR3 reads TGCGCCAGCAGCCAAGTCGCGGGGAGCGCTAACTATGGCTACACCTTC.

The chain is built from TRBV4-3 and TRBJ1-3; D gene uncertain. This CDR3 contains 17 residues. V dropped 3 bases and J dropped 1 base, with 16 bases sitting between them. CDR1 is LGHNA and CDR2 is YSLEER in the germline V gene. The chain's CDR3 is CASSQWSPVASGNTIYF. CDR3 nucleotides: TGCGCCAGCAGCCAGTGGAGCCCAGTGGCGTCTGGAAACACCATATATTTT.

The V call is TRBV12-3 or TRBV12-4, the J call TRBJ2-3; D is possibly TRBD1 or TRBD2 (5 bases each). Trimming shortened V by 3 bases and J by 2 bases, and 9 bases separated the two germline ends. This CDR3 has 14 amino acids. DNA of the CDR3: TGTGCCAGCAGTTTCGGGACGGACACAGATACGCAGTATTTT. Translation gives CASSFGTDTDTQYF.

CDR3 residues: CAIRPDRGNTEAFF. CDR3 DNA sequence: TGTGCCATCAGACCCGACAGGGGGAACACTGAAGCTTTCTTT. This sequence joins TRBV10-3 and TRBJ1-1; the match to TRBD1 covers 8 bases. The CDR3 is made up of 14 amino acids. The V and J ends lost 6 bases and 1 base, in that order; junction bases with no gene match: 4. Germline values: CDR1 ENHRY, CDR2 SYGVKD.

This clonotype was counted between two and nine times. This rearrangement joins TRBV9 to TRBJ2-5, with a tentative D call TRBD1 (5 bases). The germline V gene has CDR1 SGDLS and CDR2 YYNGEE. Trimming stripped 0 bases from V and 2 bases from J, with 5 bases between. This CDR3 is 13 amino acids long. CDR3 sequence reads: CASSVDRQETQYF. The CDR3 nucleotides are TGTGCCAGCAGCGTAGACAGGCAAGAGACCCAGTACTTC.

DNA for the CDR3: TGTGCCAGCAGCCAGACAGGAGACGGCACAGATACGCAGTATTTT. This gives the protein CASSQTGDGTDTQYF. The rearrangement links TRBV7-2 to TRBJ2-3; D perhaps matches TRBD1 (6 bases). The CDR3 is 15 amino acids. Germline V gives CDR1 SGHTA, CDR2 FQGNSA. Deletions cut 5 bases from V and 1 base from J, with 13 bases between.

This clonotype was seen ten or more times. The chain uses TRBV5-4 and TRBJ2-7; TRBD1 might be the D (7 bases). This CDR3 has 14 amino acids. V shed 2 bases and J shed 4 bases, with 13 bases lying between them. The germline gives CDR1 SGHNT, CDR2 YYREEE (reference sequence). This CDR3 reads CASSFGRGRYEQYF. The CDR3 DNA reads TGTGCCAGCAGCTTTGGCAGGGGGAGGTACGAGCAGTACTTC.

V gene TRBV25-1 combines with J gene TRBJ2-2; 8 bases map to TRBD1. In germline, CDR1 is MGHDK, CDR2 SYGVNS. This CDR3 comprises 15 residues. With V trimmed by 6 bases and J by 4 bases, 7 bases remained unmatched. In DNA, the CDR3 is TGTGCCAGCAGCCCCGACAGGGGTCCCACCGGGGAGCTGTTTTTT. Translated: CASSPDRGPTGELFF.

The chain carries TRBV20-1 and TRBJ1-5; D unclear. This CDR3 region has 11 residues. V was cut by 0 bases and J by 3 bases, with 0 bases left in between. The V gene's germline CDR1 is DFQATT and CDR2 SNEGSKA (reference sequence). The CDR3 region has the DNA TGCAGTGCTAGAGACAATCAGCCCCAGCATTTT. It yields the protein CSARDNQPQHF.